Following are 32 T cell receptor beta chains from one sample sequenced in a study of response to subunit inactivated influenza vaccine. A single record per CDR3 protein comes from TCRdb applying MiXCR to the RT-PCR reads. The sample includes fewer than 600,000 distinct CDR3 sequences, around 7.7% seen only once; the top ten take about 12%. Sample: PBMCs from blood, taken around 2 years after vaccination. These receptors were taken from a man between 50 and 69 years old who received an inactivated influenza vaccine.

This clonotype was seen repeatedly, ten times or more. DNA of the CDR3: TGCAGCGTGAGGAGCGGTACTACTAGCACAGATACGCAGTATTTT. Protein sequence: CSVRSGTTSTDTQYF. The chain is built from TRBV29-1 and TRBJ2-3; tentatively, D is TRBD2 (5 bases). This CDR3 contains 15 residues. V was trimmed by 6 bases and J by 0 bases, leaving 16 bases between them. Germline CDR1 is SQVTM and CDR2 is ANQGSEA.

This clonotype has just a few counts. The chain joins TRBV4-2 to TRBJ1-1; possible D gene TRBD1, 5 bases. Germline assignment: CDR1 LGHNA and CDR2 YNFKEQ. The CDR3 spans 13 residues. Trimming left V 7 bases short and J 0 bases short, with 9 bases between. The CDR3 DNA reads TGTGCCAGCACCCCAGGGATGAACACTGAAGCTTTCTTT. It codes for CASTPGMNTEAFF.

DNA of the CDR3: TGTGCCAGCAGTTACGGACAGTACGAGCAGTACTTC. Amino acid sequence: CASSYGQYEQYF. This chain joins TRBV6-2 or TRBV6-3 and TRBJ2-7, with a possible D match to TRBD1 (6 bases). This CDR3 has 12 residues. Germline V CDR1 and CDR2: MNHEY, SVGEGT. The V and J ends lost 2 bases and 4 bases respectively, with 6 bases between them.

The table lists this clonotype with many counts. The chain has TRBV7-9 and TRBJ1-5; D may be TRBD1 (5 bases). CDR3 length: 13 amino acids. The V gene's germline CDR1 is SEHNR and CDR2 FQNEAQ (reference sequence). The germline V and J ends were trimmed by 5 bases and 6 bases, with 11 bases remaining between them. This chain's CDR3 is CASSPGSRQPQHF. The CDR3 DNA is TGTGCCAGCAGCCCAGGGTCCCGTCAGCCCCAGCATTTT.

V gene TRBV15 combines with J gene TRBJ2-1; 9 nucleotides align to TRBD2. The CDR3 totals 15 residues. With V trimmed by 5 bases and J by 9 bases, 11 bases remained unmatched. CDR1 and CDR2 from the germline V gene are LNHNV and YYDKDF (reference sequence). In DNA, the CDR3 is TGTGCCACCAGCGTCCTTTGGCGGGAGGGAAGTGAGCAGTTCTTC. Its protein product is CATSVLWREGSEQFF.

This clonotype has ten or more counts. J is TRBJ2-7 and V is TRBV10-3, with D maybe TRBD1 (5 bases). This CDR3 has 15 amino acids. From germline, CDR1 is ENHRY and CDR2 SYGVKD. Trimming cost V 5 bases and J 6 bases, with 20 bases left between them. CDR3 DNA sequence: TGTGCCATCAGTCAAGTTTTGGCAGGGCGGTCCGAGCAGTACTTC. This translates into CAISQVLAGRSEQYF.

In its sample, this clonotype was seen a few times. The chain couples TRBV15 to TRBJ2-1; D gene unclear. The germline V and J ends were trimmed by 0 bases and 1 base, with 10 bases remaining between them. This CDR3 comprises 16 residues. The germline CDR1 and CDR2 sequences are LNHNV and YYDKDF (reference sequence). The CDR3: CATSRDLAVSYNEQFF. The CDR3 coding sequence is TGTGCCACCAGCAGAGATTTGGCTGTATCCTACAATGAGCAGTTCTTC. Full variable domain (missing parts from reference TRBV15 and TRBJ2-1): DAMVIQNPRYQVTQFGKPVTLSCSQTLNHNVMYWYQQKSSQAPKLLFHYYDKDFNNEADTPDNFQSRRPNTSFCFLDIRSPGLGDTAMYLCATSRDLAVSYNEQFFGPGTRLTVL.

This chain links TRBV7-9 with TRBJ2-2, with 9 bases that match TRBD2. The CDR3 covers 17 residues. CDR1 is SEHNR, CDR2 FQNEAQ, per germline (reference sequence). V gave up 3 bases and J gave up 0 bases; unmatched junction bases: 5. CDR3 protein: CASSFPRTSANTGELFF. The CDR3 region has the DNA TGTGCCAGCAGCTTCCCGAGGACTAGCGCGAACACCGGGGAGCTGTTTTTT. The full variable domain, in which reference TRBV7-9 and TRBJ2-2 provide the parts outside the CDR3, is DTGVSQNPRHKITKRGQNVTFRCDPISEHNRLYWYRQTLGQGPEFLTYFQNEAQLEKSRLLSDRFSAERPKGSFSTLEIQRTEQGDSAMYLCASSFPRTSANTGELFFGEGSRLTVL.

The CDR3 here is CASSSLAGAGTGELFF. The CDR3 DNA sequence: TGTGCCAGCAGTTCGCTAGCGGGGGCGGGCACCGGGGAGCTGTTTTTT. This chain links TRBV12-3 or TRBV12-4 with TRBJ2-2; 10 bases map to TRBD2. The CDR3 spans 16 residues. Trimming took 4 bases from V and 4 from J; bases not matched to a gene: 6.

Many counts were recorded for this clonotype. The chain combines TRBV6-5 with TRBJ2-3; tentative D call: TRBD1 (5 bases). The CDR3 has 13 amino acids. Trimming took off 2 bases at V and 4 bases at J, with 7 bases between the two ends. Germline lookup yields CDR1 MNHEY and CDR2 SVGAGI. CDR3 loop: CASSYGRADTQYF. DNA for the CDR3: TGTGCCAGCAGTTACGGCAGGGCAGATACGCAGTATTTT.

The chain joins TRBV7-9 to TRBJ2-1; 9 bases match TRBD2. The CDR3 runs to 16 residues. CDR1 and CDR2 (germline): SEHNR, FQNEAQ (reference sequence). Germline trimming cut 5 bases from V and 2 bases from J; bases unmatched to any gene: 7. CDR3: CASSHRLAEAYNEQFF. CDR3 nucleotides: TGTGCCAGCAGCCATCGACTAGCGGAGGCCTACAATGAGCAGTTCTTC.

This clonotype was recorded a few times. In DNA, the CDR3 is TGCGCCAGCAGCTCCCACGTCGGCAGCAGCTATGGCTACACCTTC. Translated: CASSSHVGSSYGYTF. This rearrangement joins TRBV5-1 to TRBJ1-2; D is unclear. From germline, CDR1 is SGHRS and CDR2 YFSETQ. This CDR3 is built from 15 residues. V was pared by 3 bases and J by 4 bases, with 16 bases between.

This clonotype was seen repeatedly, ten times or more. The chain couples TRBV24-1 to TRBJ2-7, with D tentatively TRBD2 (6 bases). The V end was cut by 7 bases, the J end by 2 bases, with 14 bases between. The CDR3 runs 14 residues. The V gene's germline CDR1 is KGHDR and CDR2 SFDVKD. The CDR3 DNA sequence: TGTGCCACCAGGGGGCCGGGGGTTCCCTACGAGCAGTACTTC. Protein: CATRGPGVPYEQYF.

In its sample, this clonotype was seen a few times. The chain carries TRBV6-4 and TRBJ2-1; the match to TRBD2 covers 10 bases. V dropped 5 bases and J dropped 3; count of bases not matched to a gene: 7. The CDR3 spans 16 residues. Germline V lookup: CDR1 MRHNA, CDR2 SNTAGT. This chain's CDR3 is CASSSNERGGYNEQFF. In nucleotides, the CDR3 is TGTGCCAGCAGTTCAAACGAGCGGGGGGGCTACAATGAGCAGTTCTTC.

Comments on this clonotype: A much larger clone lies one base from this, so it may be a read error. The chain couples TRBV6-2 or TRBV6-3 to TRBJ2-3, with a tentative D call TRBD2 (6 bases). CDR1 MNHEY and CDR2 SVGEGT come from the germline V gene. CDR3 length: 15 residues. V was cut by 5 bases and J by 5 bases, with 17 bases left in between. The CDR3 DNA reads TGTGCCAGCAGTGGCCTAGCGTCTCGCATAGATACGCAGTATTTT. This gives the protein CASSGLASRIDTQYF.

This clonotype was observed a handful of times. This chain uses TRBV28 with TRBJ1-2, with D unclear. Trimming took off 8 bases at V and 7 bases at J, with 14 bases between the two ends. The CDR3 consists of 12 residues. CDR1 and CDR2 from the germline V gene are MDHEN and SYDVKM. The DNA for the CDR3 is TGTGCCAGCGAGGACGAGTCTGGTGGCTACACCTTC. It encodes CASEDESGGYTF.

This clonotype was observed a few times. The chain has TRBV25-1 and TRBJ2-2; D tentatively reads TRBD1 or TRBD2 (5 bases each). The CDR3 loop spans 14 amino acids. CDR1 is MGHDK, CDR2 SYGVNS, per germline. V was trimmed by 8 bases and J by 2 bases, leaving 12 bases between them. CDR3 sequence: CASQRDLNTGELFF. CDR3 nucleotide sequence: TGTGCCAGCCAAAGGGACCTAAACACCGGGGAGCTGTTTTTT.

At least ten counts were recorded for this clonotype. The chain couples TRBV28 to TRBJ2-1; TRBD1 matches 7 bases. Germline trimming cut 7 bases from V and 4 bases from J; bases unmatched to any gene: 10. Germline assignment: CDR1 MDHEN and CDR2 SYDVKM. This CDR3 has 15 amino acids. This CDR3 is CASTQGQPGYNEQFF. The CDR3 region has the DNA TGTGCCAGCACCCAGGGACAGCCGGGTTACAATGAGCAGTTCTTC.

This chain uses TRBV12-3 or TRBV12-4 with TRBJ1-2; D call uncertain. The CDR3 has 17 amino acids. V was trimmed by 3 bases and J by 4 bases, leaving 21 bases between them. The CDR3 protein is CASSLVPAGFIGYGYTF. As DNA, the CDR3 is TGTGCCAGCAGTTTGGTACCCGCGGGGTTTATCGGCTATGGCTACACCTTC.

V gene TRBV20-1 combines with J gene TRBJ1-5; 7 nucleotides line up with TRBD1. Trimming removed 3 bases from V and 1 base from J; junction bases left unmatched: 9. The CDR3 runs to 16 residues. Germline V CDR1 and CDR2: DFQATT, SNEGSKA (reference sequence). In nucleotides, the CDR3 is TGCAGTGCTAGTGTCAGGGGGTTCTTAAGCAATCAGCCCCAGCATTTT. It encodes CSASVRGFLSNQPQHF.

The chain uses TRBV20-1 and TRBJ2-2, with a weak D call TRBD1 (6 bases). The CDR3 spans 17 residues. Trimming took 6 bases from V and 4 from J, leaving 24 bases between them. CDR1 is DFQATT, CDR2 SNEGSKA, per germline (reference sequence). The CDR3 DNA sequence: TGCAGTGCAAGCGATTCGGGACAAGGGGTTTTCACCGGGGAGCTGTTTTTT. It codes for CSASDSGQGVFTGELFF.

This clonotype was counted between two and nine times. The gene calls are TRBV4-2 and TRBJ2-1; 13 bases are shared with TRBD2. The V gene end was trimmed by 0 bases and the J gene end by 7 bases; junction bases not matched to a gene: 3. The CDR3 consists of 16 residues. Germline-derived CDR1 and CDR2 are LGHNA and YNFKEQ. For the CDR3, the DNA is TGTGCCAGCAGCCAAGAGGGACTAGCGGGGAGAAATGAGCAGTTCTTC. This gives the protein CASSQEGLAGRNEQFF.

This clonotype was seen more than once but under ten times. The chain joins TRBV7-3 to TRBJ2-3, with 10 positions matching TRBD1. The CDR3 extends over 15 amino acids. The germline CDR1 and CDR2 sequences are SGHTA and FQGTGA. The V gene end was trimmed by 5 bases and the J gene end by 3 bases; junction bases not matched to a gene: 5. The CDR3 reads CASSKTGGYTDTQYF. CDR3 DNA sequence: TGTGCCAGCAGCAAGACAGGGGGCTATACAGATACGCAGTATTTT.

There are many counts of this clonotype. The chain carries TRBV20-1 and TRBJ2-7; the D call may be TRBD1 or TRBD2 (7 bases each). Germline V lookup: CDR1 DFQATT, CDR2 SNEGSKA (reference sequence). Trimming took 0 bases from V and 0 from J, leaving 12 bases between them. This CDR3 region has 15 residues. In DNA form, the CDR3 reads TGCAGTGCTAGAGAGTCAGGGGGGGGCTCCTACGAGCAGTACTTC. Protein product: CSARESGGGSYEQYF.

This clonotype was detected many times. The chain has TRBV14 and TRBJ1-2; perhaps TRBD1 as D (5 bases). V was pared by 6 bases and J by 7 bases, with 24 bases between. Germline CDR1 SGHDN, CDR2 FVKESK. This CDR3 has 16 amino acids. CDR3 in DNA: TGTGCCAGCAGTAGAGTTGGACACAACCAAAGGCTTGGCTACACCTTC. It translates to CASSRVGHNQRLGYTF.

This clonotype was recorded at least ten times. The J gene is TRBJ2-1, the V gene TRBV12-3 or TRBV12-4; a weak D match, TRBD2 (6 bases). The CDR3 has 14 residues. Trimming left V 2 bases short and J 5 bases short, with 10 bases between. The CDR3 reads CASSLIQRDNEQFF. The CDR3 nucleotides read TGTGCCAGCAGTTTAATCCAGCGGGACAATGAGCAGTTCTTC.

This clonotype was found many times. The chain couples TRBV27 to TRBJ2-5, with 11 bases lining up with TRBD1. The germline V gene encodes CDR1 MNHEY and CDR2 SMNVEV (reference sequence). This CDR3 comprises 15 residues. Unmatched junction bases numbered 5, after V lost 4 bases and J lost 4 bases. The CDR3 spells CASSSGTGGAETQYF. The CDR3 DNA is TGTGCCAGCAGTTCGGGGACAGGGGGGGCAGAGACCCAGTACTTC.

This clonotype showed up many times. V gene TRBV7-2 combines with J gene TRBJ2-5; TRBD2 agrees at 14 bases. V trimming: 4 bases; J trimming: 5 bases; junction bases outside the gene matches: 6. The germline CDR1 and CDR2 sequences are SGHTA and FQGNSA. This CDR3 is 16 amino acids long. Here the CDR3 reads CASSSGTSGGYETQYF. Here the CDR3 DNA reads TGTGCCAGCAGCTCTGGGACTAGCGGGGGATATGAGACCCAGTACTTC.

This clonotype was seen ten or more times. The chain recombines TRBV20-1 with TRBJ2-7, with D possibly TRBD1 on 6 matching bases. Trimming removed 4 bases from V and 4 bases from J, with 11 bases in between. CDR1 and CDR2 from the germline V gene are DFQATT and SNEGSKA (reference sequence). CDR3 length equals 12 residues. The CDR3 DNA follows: TGCAGTGCTATGGGCAGGGGTTACGAGCAGTACTTC. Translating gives CSAMGRGYEQYF.

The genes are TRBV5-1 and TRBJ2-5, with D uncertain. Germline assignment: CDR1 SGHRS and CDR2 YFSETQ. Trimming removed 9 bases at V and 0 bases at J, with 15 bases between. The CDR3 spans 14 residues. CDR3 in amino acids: CATSLDGYQETQYF. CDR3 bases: TGCGCCACCTCGCTGGACGGGTACCAAGAGACCCAGTACTTC.

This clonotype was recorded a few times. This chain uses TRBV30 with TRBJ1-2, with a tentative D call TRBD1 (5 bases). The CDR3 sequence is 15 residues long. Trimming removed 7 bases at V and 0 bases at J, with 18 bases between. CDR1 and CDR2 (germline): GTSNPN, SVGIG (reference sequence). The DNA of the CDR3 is TGTGCCTCGCACCGTCCGGGGGGAGCTAACTATGGCTACACCTTC. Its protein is CASHRPGGANYGYTF.

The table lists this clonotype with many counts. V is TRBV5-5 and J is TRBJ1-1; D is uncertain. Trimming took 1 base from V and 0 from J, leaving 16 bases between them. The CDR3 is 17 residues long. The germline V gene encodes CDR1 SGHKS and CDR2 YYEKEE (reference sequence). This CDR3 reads CASSLQGLGGLNTEAFF. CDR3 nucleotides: TGTGCCAGCAGCTTGCAAGGTTTGGGTGGGCTGAACACTGAAGCTTTCTTT.